A single sample is the source of the 31 T cell receptor beta chains below, sequenced in a study of post-analysis software for immune sequencing data. Broader study findings: Patients had higher frequencies than controls of a handful of TRBV segments, including TRBV5-6, TRBV5-1 and TRBV20-1.

Prepared libraries of TCR beta cDNA carried unique molecular identifiers. TCRdb re-called the PCR reads with MiXCR, one entry per CDR3 protein. The sample consists of approximately 440,000 distinct CDR3 sequences, roughly 45% of them appearing once. These TCRs are of unknown antigen specificity. The material sequenced was blood. Every receptor here comes from a girl aged 10-17 years with multiple sclerosis.

The chain combines TRBV6-2 or TRBV6-3 with TRBJ2-7, with D perhaps being TRBD1 or TRBD2 (5 bases each). The CDR3 extends over 15 amino acids. Germline CDR1 reads MNHEY; CDR2 reads SVGEGT. Trimming removed 0 bases at V and 2 bases at J, with 11 bases between. CDR3 residues: CASSYSLGRPYEQYF. The CDR3, as DNA: TGTGCCAGCAGTTACTCATTGGGACGCCCCTACGAGCAGTACTTC.

Only a few counts were recorded for this clonotype. This chain joins TRBV20-1 and TRBJ1-2; D is unresolved. V lost 4 bases to trimming and J lost 0 bases, with 9 bases between them. Germline CDR1 DFQATT, CDR2 SNEGSKA (reference sequence). The CDR3 length is 13 residues. The CDR3 DNA is TGCAGTGCTATCCTGGGATCTAACTATGGCTACACCTTC. Amino acid sequence: CSAILGSNYGYTF.

This clonotype was counted only a few times. The J gene is TRBJ1-2, the V gene TRBV5-1; D ambiguous. The CDR3 has 15 residues. Germline CDR1 SGHRS, CDR2 YFSETQ. V was pared by 1 base and J by 4 bases, with 14 bases between. In DNA form, the CDR3 reads TGCGCCAGCAGCTTGCGGGAGGGAAAGGCCTATGGCTACACCTTC. It specifies CASSLREGKAYGYTF.

This clonotype occurred a few times. The chain carries TRBV6-6 and TRBJ2-5; D ambiguous. V lost 10 bases to trimming and J lost 3 bases, with 12 bases between them. This CDR3 comprises 12 residues. Germline CDR1 reads MNHNY; CDR2 reads SVGAGI (reference sequence). For the CDR3, the DNA is TGTGCCACGTCCGGACCCGAAGAGACCCAGTACTTC. This encodes CATSGPEETQYF.

The rearrangement uses TRBV6-5 and TRBJ2-1; 9 bases are a match to TRBD2. Per the germline V gene, CDR1 is MNHEY and CDR2 is SVGAGI. The ends lost 2 bases at V and 12 bases at J; junction bases unmatched: 11. The CDR3 is 15 residues long. The CDR3 region is CASSYSPSGEGRQFF. CDR3 sequence (DNA): TGTGCCAGCAGTTACAGCCCTAGCGGGGAAGGTAGGCAGTTCTTC.

This clonotype appeared a few times. The chain combines TRBV5-1 with TRBJ1-2; the match to TRBD1 covers 7 bases. With 1 base clipped from V and 6 bases from J, the junction kept 18 bases outside the gene matches. The CDR3 contains 18 residues. Germline CDR1 reads SGHRS; CDR2 reads YFSETQ. The CDR3 reads CASSLSTSGRGEKNGYTF. The CDR3 bases are TGCGCCAGCAGCTTGAGCACTTCTGGCAGGGGGGAAAAGAATGGCTACACCTTC.

V usage is TRBV5-1 and J usage is TRBJ2-3; D may correspond to TRBD1 or TRBD2 (5 bases each). The germline CDR1 and CDR2 sequences are SGHRS and YFSETQ. V lost 4 bases to trimming and J lost 5 bases, with 17 bases between them. This CDR3 region has 15 residues. The CDR3 DNA is TGCGCCAGCAGCCCCCCCCGGGGCGGTGGAGATACGCAGTATTTT. Its protein product is CASSPPRGGGDTQYF.

This clonotype showed up just a few times. The CDR3 DNA is TGTGCCAGCAGCTCGGTGGGGGATCTCAACGAGCAGTACTTC. Amino acids: CASSSVGDLNEQYF. The V call is TRBV5-5, the J call TRBJ2-5; either TRBD1 or TRBD2 may supply D (5 bases each). Matching the DNA end better, TRBJ2-7 makes the J call doubtful. The CDR3 covers 14 residues. The germline V gene has CDR1 SGHKS and CDR2 YYEKEE (reference sequence).

There are a few counts of this clonotype. The chain combines TRBV29-1 with TRBJ2-7; D gene uncertain. The J call is uncertain, as TRBJ2-5 better fits the DNA end. Germline V CDR1 and CDR2: SQVTM, ANQGSEA. This CDR3 contains 10 residues. In nucleotides, the CDR3 is TGCAGCGTTGTACTGCAGACCCAGTACTTC. The encoded protein is CSVVLQTQYF.

The chain recombines TRBV4-3 with TRBJ2-7; 7 nucleotides agree with TRBD2. V lost 2 bases to trimming and J lost 0 bases; unmatched junction nucleotides: 16. This CDR3 is built from 19 residues. Germline CDR1 and CDR2: LGHNA and YSLEER. CDR3 DNA: TGCGCCAGCAGCCAACCCTCGGGGGGTTTCGGGACTTTCTCCTACGAGCAGTACTTC. Amino acid sequence: CASSQPSGGFGTFSYEQYF.

J is TRBJ2-3 and V is TRBV5-1; D ambiguous. Trimming took off 4 bases at V and 7 bases at J, with 13 bases between the two ends. Germline CDR1 and CDR2: SGHRS and YFSETQ. The CDR3 has 13 amino acids. CDR3 coding DNA: TGCGCCAGCAGCCTGGACCGAAGTTATACGCAGTATTTT. It specifies CASSLDRSYTQYF.

In its sample, this clonotype was seen a few times. The chain has TRBV5-1 and TRBJ2-1; D possibly corresponds to TRBD2 (6 bases). V was shortened by 3 bases and J by 8 bases, with 21 bases between the two germline ends. The V gene's germline CDR1 is SGHRS and CDR2 YFSETQ. This CDR3 comprises 16 residues. CDR3 in DNA: TGCGCCAGCAGCTCGGCCCCGGAGGGCCCCACGGATGAGCAGTTCTTC. Translation: CASSSAPEGPTDEQFF.

This clonotype was found many times. The chain joins TRBV5-1 to TRBJ2-7, with 9 bases fitting TRBD1. V lost 4 bases and J lost 2; bases outside the gene matches: 4. Germline V lookup: CDR1 SGHRS, CDR2 YFSETQ. The CDR3 length is 14 residues. In DNA form, the CDR3 reads TGCGCCAGCAGCCCCAGACAGGGGGCCTACGAGCAGTACTTC. Translated: CASSPRQGAYEQYF.

This rearrangement joins TRBV11-2 to TRBJ1-2, with 7 bases matching TRBD1. Germline trimming cut 1 base from V and 3 bases from J; bases unmatched to any gene: 5. The CDR3 runs 15 residues. Germline V lookup: CDR1 SGHAT, CDR2 FQNNGV. Written as DNA, the CDR3 is TGTGCCAGCAGCTTAGCGACAGGGACAGACTATGGCTACACCTTC. The encoded protein is CASSLATGTDYGYTF.

This chain uses TRBV2 with TRBJ2-7; D may be TRBD2 (6 bases). Germline CDR1 reads SNHLY; CDR2 reads FYNNEI. The CDR3 has 17 amino acids. The V end lost 2 bases, the J end lost 0 bases, and 17 bases lay between the germline ends. This CDR3 reads CASSEPGGTATSYEQYF. CDR3 coding DNA: TGTGCCAGCAGTGAACCCGGGGGTACAGCTACCTCCTACGAGCAGTACTTC.

This clonotype was seen a few times. The chain couples TRBV7-2 to TRBJ2-1, with 14 bases matching TRBD2. The CDR3 length is 17 residues. Trimming took 3 bases from V and 3 from J; bases not matched to a gene: 4. CDR1 is SGHTA, CDR2 FQGNSA, per germline. The CDR3 coding sequence is TGTGCCAGCAGCTTCGGGACTAGCGGGAGTATCTACAATGAGCAGTTCTTC. Protein product: CASSFGTSGSIYNEQFF.

The chain employs TRBV2 and TRBJ2-7; perhaps TRBD2 as D (5 bases). CDR1 is SNHLY, CDR2 FYNNEI, per germline. The CDR3 is made up of 11 amino acids. V lost 3 bases and J lost 6, with 6 bases in between. For the CDR3, the DNA is TGTGCCAGCAGTGAGAGGGCCGAGCAGTACTTC. As protein: CASSERAEQYF.

This chain uses TRBV15 with TRBJ2-7; possibly TRBD1 for D (5 bases). V was clipped by 3 bases and J by 3 bases, with 15 bases between them. The CDR3 totals 15 residues. Germline-derived CDR1 and CDR2 are LNHNV and YYDKDF (reference sequence). CDR3 loop: CATSSRQRGNYEQYF. For the CDR3, the DNA is TGTGCCACCAGCAGCCGACAGCGTGGAAACTACGAGCAGTACTTC.

This clonotype was counted between two and nine times. The chain employs TRBV6-2 or TRBV6-3 and TRBJ2-5; 7 nucleotides match TRBD2. The J call is uncertain, as TRBJ2-7 better fits the DNA end. This CDR3 comprises 14 residues. CDR1 is MNHEY, CDR2 SVGEGT, per germline. The CDR3 region has the DNA TGTGCCAGCAGTTACCCTAGCGGAGCGGGCGAGCAGTACTTC. This encodes CASSYPSGAGEQYF.

CDR3 nucleotides: TGTGCCAGCAGTTATTCTTCCCCTTCAGGAAAGCCCCAGCATTTT. This codes for CASSYSSPSGKPQHF. The chain has TRBV6-5 and TRBJ1-5; no clear D. Trimming stripped 3 bases from V and 8 bases from J, with 17 bases between. The CDR3 is made up of 15 amino acids. Looked up from germline, CDR1 is MNHEY and CDR2 is SVGAGI.

V usage is TRBV5-5 and J usage is TRBJ2-2; maybe TRBD2 (5 bases). Trimming took off 1 base at V and 8 bases at J, with 9 bases between the two ends. The CDR3 is 13 residues long. CDR1 is SGHKS, CDR2 YYEKEE, per germline (reference sequence). In nucleotides, the CDR3 is TGTGCCAGCAGCTTGAGCTCGGGGGGGGAGCTGTTTTTT. This translates into CASSLSSGGELFF.

This clonotype was detected a few times. The chain is built from TRBV12-3 or TRBV12-4 and TRBJ2-7; D is undetermined. Between the trimmed V and J ends, which lost 7 bases and 3 bases, there was a span of 10 bases. CDR3 length equals 12 residues. CDR3 amino acids: CASTALNYEQYF. CDR3 in DNA: TGTGCCAGCACCGCCCTGAACTACGAGCAGTACTTC.

In its sample, this clonotype was seen a few times. This chain connects TRBV12-3 or TRBV12-4 to TRBJ1-6; a possible D gene is TRBD1 (6 bases). The CDR3 totals 13 residues. Trimming pared 5 bases from V and 11 bases from J, leaving 13 bases between. CDR3: CASSAQGLAPLHF. As DNA, the CDR3 is TGTGCCAGCAGTGCACAGGGTTTGGCACCCCTCCACTTT.

This chain links TRBV6-4 with TRBJ1-2, with a tentative D call TRBD1 (6 bases). Between the trimmed V and J ends, which lost 4 bases and 4 bases, there was a span of 13 bases. Germline assignment: CDR1 MRHNA and CDR2 SNTAGT. This CDR3 is built from 14 residues. The CDR3 loop is CASSAGLTGYGYTF. CDR3 sequence (DNA): TGTGCCAGCAGTGCGGGCTTGACAGGCTATGGCTACACCTTC.

The J gene is TRBJ2-5, the V gene TRBV11-2; a possible D gene is TRBD1 (6 bases). Germline V gene lookup returns CDR1 SGHAT and CDR2 FQNNGV. The CDR3 runs to 15 residues. Trimming cost V 2 bases and J 2 bases, with 12 bases left between them. The CDR3 bases are TGTGCCAGCAGCTTACCGTACAGGGTTCAAGAGACCCAGTACTTC. Amino acids: CASSLPYRVQETQYF.

The chain employs TRBV10-3 and TRBJ2-2, with 14 bases aligning to TRBD2. V was clipped by 5 bases and J by 1 base; unmatched bases: 3. This CDR3 is 17 amino acids long. Per germline, CDR1 ENHRY and CDR2 SYGVKD. The DNA for the CDR3 is TGTGCCATCAGTTGGACTAGCGGGAGGCTGAACACCGGGGAGCTGTTTTTT. It translates to CAISWTSGRLNTGELFF.

This clonotype was seen a handful of times. The chain uses TRBV9 and TRBJ2-1; D gene ambiguous. This CDR3 is built from 13 residues. Germline CDR1 reads SGDLS; CDR2 reads YYNGEE. The germline V and J ends were trimmed by 3 bases and 9 bases, with 13 bases remaining between them. This CDR3 is CASSGLEFGEQFF. The CDR3 DNA reads TGTGCCAGCAGCGGCCTCGAGTTCGGTGAGCAGTTCTTC.

The V gene is TRBV5-1, the J gene TRBJ2-1; 8 bases match TRBD1. V lost 3 bases and J lost 6; bases outside the gene matches: 5. Germline V lookup: CDR1 SGHRS, CDR2 YFSETQ. The CDR3 covers 14 residues. CDR3 DNA sequence: TGCGCCAGCAGCTCATCAGGGGGCTTCAATGAGCAGTTCTTC. This codes for CASSSSGGFNEQFF.

Regarding this clonotype: Its ends do not fully match the called genes, so a read error is possible. V gene TRBV28 combines with J gene TRBJ2-3; TRBD2 is a possible D gene (6 bases). Per germline, CDR1 MDHEN and CDR2 SYDVKM. This CDR3 comprises 17 residues. CDR3 loop: CAGSSPGLTSTTDTQYF. CDR3 DNA: TGTGCCGGCAGTTCCCCCGGACTAACCTCAACCACAGATACGCAGTATTTT.

J is TRBJ2-7 and V is TRBV20-1; D is unclear. The CDR3 is made up of 13 amino acids. From germline, CDR1 is DFQATT and CDR2 SNEGSKA (reference sequence). Trimming took off 3 bases at V and 5 bases at J, with 14 bases between the two ends. This chain's CDR3 is CSARSEDDNEQYF. CDR3 coding DNA: TGCAGTGCTAGGTCTGAGGACGACAACGAGCAGTACTTC.

The rearrangement joins TRBV6-6 to TRBJ1-1; 10 bases map to TRBD1. J gave up 0 bases and V 6 bases, and 7 bases lay outside the gene matches. Germline assignment: CDR1 MNHNY and CDR2 SVGAGI (reference sequence). The CDR3 is made up of 16 amino acids. The CDR3 sequence: CASSLDRGPLNTEAFF. The CDR3 bases are TGTGCCAGCAGCCTCGACAGGGGGCCCCTGAACACTGAAGCTTTCTTT.